This TCR beta chain stems from a study of lung T cells in sarcoidosis with Löfgren's syndrome. Points from the study as a whole: TRBV2 was the preferred pairing partner of TRAV12-1, with similar CDR3s.

One entry per CDR3 protein results from TCRdb running MiXCR on the reads. The sample consists of 2,000 to 3,000 distinct CDR3 sequences, around 30% of them appearing once. By share of the sample, this clonotype is medium-sized. Its antigen remains unknown. From germline, CDR1 is DFQATT and CDR2 SNEGSKA (reference sequence). CDR3 size: 12 residues. The V end was cut by 3 bases, the J end by 7 bases, with 10 bases between. Source material: CD4+ T cells from PBMCs. This rearrangement joins TRBV20-1 to TRBJ2-1, with D possibly being TRBD2 (6 bases). This sequence originates from a human donor with sarcoidosis (Löfgren's syndrome or another form), or a control subject (not recorded which). CDR3 in amino acids: CSASGSRNEQFF. DNA of the CDR3: TGCAGTGCTAGCGGGAGTAGGAATGAGCAGTTCTTC.